The source of this T cell receptor beta chain is a study of blood T cell repertoires in COVID-19. Profiling relied on immunoSEQ multiplex PCR, and the TCRdb table lists in-frame clones only, not all of them. The sample lists about 230,000 clones, 85% to 90% occurring once. Germline-derived CDR1 and CDR2 are SGHVS and FQNEAQ. With 1 base removed from V and 3 bases from J, the gap between germline ends came to 19 bases. The CDR3 runs to 17 residues. The sample taken for sequencing was peripheral blood. The chain combines TRBV7-8 with TRBJ2-7, with D hard to call. This clonotype was obtained from a man in his fifties with COVID-19, enrolled during active disease. CDR3 region: CASSLDPTPARLYEQYF. CDR3 DNA sequence: TGTGCCAGCAGCTTAGATCCCACACCTGCCCGACTCTACGAGCAGTACTTC.